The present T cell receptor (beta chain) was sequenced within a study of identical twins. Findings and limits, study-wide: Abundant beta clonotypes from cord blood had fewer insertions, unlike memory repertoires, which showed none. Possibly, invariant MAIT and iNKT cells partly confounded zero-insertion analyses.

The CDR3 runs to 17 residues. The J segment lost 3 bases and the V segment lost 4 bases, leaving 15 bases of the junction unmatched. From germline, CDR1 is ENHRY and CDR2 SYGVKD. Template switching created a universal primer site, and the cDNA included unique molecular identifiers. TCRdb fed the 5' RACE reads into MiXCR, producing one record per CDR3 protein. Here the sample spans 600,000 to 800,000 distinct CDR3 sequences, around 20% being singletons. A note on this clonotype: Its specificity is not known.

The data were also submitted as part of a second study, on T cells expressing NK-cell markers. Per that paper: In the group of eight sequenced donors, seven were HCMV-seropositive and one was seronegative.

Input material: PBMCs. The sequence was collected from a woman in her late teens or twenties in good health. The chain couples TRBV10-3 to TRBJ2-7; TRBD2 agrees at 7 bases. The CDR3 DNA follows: TGTGCCATCAGTGTCACTCCATCAGCCACGGGGGGCTACGAGCAGTACTTC. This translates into CAISVTPSATGGYEQYF.